This TCR beta chain was captured in a study of blood T cell repertoires in COVID-19. Study overall: COVID-19 samples collected from the United States, Italy and Spain covered acute and convalescent phases.

This table comes from immunoSEQ multiplex PCR, and its TCRdb copy is limited to in-frame clones, with some not included. The sample holds a few hundred thousand clones, 86% seen once. The source of this sequence is a woman aged 70-85 years with COVID-19, enrolled during active disease. Sequenced input: peripheral blood.

CDR3 sequence reads: CAFGTAYEQYF. The DNA of the CDR3 is TGTGCCTTTGGGACAGCCTACGAGCAGTACTTC. The chain couples TRBV10-3 to TRBJ2-7, with 7 bases fitting TRBD1. Per germline, CDR1 ENHRY and CDR2 SYGVKD. CDR3 length: 11 amino acids. The V and J ends lost 11 bases and 2 bases, in that order; junction bases with no gene match: 3.